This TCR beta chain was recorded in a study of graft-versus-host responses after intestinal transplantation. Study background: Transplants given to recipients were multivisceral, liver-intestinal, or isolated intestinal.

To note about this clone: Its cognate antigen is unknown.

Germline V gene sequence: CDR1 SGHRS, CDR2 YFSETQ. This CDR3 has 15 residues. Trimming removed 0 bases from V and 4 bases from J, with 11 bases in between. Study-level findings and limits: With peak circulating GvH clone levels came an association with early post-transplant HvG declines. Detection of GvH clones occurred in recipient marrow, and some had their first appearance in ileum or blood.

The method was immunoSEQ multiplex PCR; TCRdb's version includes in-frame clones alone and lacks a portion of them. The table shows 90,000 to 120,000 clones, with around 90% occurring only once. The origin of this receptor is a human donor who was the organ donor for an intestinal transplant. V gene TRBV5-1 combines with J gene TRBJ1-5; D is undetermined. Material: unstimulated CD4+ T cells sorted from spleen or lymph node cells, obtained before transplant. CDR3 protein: CASSLAPGANQPQHF. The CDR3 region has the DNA TGCGCCAGCAGCTTGGCCCCGGGAGCAAATCAGCCCCAGCATTTT.